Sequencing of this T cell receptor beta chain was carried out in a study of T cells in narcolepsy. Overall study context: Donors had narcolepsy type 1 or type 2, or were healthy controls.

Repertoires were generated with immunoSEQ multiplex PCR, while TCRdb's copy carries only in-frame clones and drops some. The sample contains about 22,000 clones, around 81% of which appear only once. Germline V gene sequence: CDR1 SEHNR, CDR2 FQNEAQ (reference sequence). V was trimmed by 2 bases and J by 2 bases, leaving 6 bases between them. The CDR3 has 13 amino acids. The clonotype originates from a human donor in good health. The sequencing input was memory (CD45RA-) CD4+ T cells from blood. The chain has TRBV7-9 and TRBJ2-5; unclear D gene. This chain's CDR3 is CASSLSGQETQYF. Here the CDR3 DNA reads TGTGCCAGCAGCTTATCAGGACAAGAGACCCAGTACTTC.